A single sample is the source of the 8 T cell receptor beta chains below, sequenced in a study of T cells in localized non-small cell lung cancer. The protocol was immunoSEQ multiplex PCR, while the TCRdb copy is restricted to in-frame clones and leaves out a portion. The sample yields around 26,000 clones, 81% seen once. Source: peripheral blood, taken before any cancer treatment. These receptors all come from a man between 40 and 70 years old with stage III squamous cell lung carcinoma.

The gene calls are TRBV19 and TRBJ2-3, with TRBD1 matching 8 bases. This CDR3 spans 16 amino acids. Losses at the gene ends were 8 bases for V and 2 bases for J; bases not matched to a gene: 12. In germline, CDR1 is LNHDA, CDR2 SQIVND (reference sequence). Here the CDR3 reads CASATTGTGITDTQYF. CDR3 coding DNA: TGTGCCAGTGCAACCACGGGGACAGGCATCACAGATACGCAGTATTTT.

This clone is categorized as medium-sized. This sequence joins TRBV6-6 and TRBJ1-2; no definite D call. Trimming cost V 2 bases and J 4 bases, with 11 bases left between them. Per germline, CDR1 MNHNY and CDR2 SVGAGI (reference sequence). The CDR3 contains 14 residues. In nucleotides, the CDR3 is TGTGCCAGCAGTTACCGCACGGGATCCTATGGCTACACCTTC. Its protein is CASSYRTGSYGYTF.

This clone occurred a few times. For the CDR3, the DNA is TGTGCCAGTAGCACCCGAGGAGGGGCCGGGCATGGCTACACCTTC. It is translated as CASSTRGGAGHGYTF. The chain carries TRBV19 and TRBJ1-2; TRBD1 is a possible D gene (5 bases). The CDR3 loop spans 15 amino acids. Germline CDR1 LNHDA, CDR2 SQIVND (reference sequence). V was clipped by 6 bases and J by 6 bases, with 20 bases between them.

V and J are TRBV10-3 and TRBJ2-5, with D tentatively TRBD2 (5 bases). CDR3 size: 12 residues. V gave up 4 bases and J gave up 4 bases, with 7 bases separating them. Germline V CDR1 and CDR2: ENHRY, SYGVKD. CDR3 bases: TGTGCCATCAGTGGGGCGGGAGAGACCCAGTACTTC. Residues: CAISGAGETQYF.

This sequence joins TRBV27 and TRBJ2-7; TRBD1 might be the D (5 bases). The CDR3 has 16 residues. Deletions cut 4 bases from V and 4 bases from J, with 20 bases between. Germline CDR1 is MNHEY and CDR2 is SMNVEV (reference sequence). The CDR3: CASSSSRLGAAYEQYF. CDR3 bases: TGTGCCAGCAGTTCTTCCCGCCTTGGGGCAGCATACGAGCAGTACTTC.

The V call is TRBV5-6, the J call TRBJ1-2, with a tentative D call TRBD1 (6 bases). This CDR3 spans 16 amino acids. Germline V gene sequence: CDR1 SGHDT, CDR2 YYEEEE. V gave up 6 bases and J gave up 1 base, with 19 bases separating them. CDR3 in amino acids: CASTQGTFTFNYGYTF. The CDR3 DNA follows: TGTGCCAGCACCCAGGGGACCTTCACATTTAACTATGGCTACACCTTC.

The V and J genes are TRBV7-8 and TRBJ1-5; D remains ambiguous. The CDR3 is 17 residues long. The V gene's germline CDR1 is SGHVS and CDR2 FQNEAQ. Trimming cost V 1 base and J 1 base, with 14 bases left between them. CDR3 coding DNA: TGTGCCAGCAGCTTAGATGTGGGGTATCGGAGCAATCAGCCCCAGCATTTT. This sequence encodes CASSLDVGYRSNQPQHF.

The rearrangement links TRBV28 to TRBJ1-2, with a possible D match to TRBD1 (6 bases). V gave up 4 bases and J gave up 2 bases, with 11 bases separating them. The CDR3 runs 14 residues. CDR1 and CDR2 (germline): MDHEN, SYDVKM. The CDR3 nucleotides are TGTGCCAGCAGTTCCGCGGGGGCCAACTATGGCTACACCTTC. This gives the protein CASSSAGANYGYTF.